This T cell receptor (beta chain) was recovered during a study of blood T cells in healthy people across ages. Alongside a J-beta primer mix, a sample-barcoded 5' primer served in a second PCR lasting roughly 7 to 11 cycles. TCRdb reanalysed the 5' RACE reads using MiXCR and keeps one entry per CDR3 protein. Of 1,300,000 or so distinct CDR3 sequences in the sample, 55% to 75% were seen once. The study's findings and limits: Donor CMV infection status was unknown, possibly confounding age-related changes in expanded clonotypes. Getting older went along with TCR beta diversity per million T cells dropping roughly linearly. Higher diversity and more naive CD4+ cells were features of long-lived donors, compared to aged donors.

The study recruited healthy Caucasian donors from Russia who were aged roughly 6 to 95. This CDR3 comprises 14 residues. V was shortened by 5 bases and J by 5 bases, with 16 bases between the two germline ends. Per the germline V gene, CDR1 is SGHVS and CDR2 is FNYEAQ. As concerns this clonotype: The antigen is unknown.

The V and J genes are TRBV7-6 and TRBJ2-7, with unresolved D. Sequenced: blood. The TCR sequence derives from a man younger than 35 in good health. The CDR3 DNA reads TGTGCCAGCAGCCCCCTGAGACAAGGCCACGAGCAGTACTTC. Its translation: CASSPLRQGHEQYF. Full variable domain (outside the CDR3, taken from reference TRBV7-6 and TRBJ2-7): GAGVSQSPRYKVTKRGQDVALRCDPISGHVSLYWYRQALGQGPEFLTYFNYEAQQDKSGLPNDRFSAERPEGSISTLTIQRTEQRDSAMYRCASSPLRQGHEQYFGPGTRLTVT.